These 3 T cell receptor beta chains originate from one sample sequenced in a study of CD8+ T cells in alopecia areata. Extracted RNA was reverse transcribed into cDNA, the sequencing template. TCRdb keeps only in-frame clones here, not all; method: immunoSEQ multiplex PCR. The repertoire holds roughly 150,000 clones, with approximately 60% as singletons. The sequencing sample was made of CD4+ T cells sorted from blood. Source of these receptors: a human donor in good health.

The gene calls are TRBV6-1 and TRBJ1-5; a possible D gene is TRBD1 (6 bases). Germline CDR1 reads MNHNS; CDR2 reads SASEGT. The CDR3 extends over 16 amino acids. The germline V and J ends were trimmed by 4 bases and 6 bases, with 19 bases remaining between them. The CDR3 DNA is TGTGCCAGCAGTGGGCTCATCACAGGGTTGGGTCAGCCCCAGCATTTT. Encoded protein: CASSGLITGLGQPQHF.

This rearrangement joins TRBV7-9 to TRBJ2-5, with 7 positions matching TRBD2. The V and J ends lost 5 bases and 1 base, in that order; junction bases with no gene match: 4. This CDR3 spans 14 amino acids. Germline-derived CDR1 and CDR2 are SEHNR and FQNEAQ (reference sequence). As DNA, the CDR3 is TGTGCCAGCAGCCCGGGACTAACCCAAGAGACCCAGTACTTC. Translating it yields CASSPGLTQETQYF.

V is TRBV7-2 and J is TRBJ2-3; D could derive from TRBD1 or TRBD2 (5 bases each). Trimming left V 8 bases short and J 1 base short, with 10 bases between. Germline V lookup: CDR1 SGHTA, CDR2 FQGNSA. The CDR3 covers 13 residues. The CDR3 DNA follows: TGTGCCAGCGGGGACGCGGGCACAGATACGCAGTATTTT. Amino acid sequence: CASGDAGTDTQYF.